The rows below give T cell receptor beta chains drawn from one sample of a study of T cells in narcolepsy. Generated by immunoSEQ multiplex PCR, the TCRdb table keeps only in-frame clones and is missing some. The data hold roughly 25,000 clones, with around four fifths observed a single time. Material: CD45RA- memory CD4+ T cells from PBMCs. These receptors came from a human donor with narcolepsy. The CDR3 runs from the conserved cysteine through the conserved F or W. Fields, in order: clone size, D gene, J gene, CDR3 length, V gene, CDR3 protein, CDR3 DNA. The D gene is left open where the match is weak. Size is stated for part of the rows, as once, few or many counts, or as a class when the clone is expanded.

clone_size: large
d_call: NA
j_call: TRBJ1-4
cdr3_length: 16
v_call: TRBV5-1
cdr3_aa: CASSLVTNRVIEKLFF
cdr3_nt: TGCGCCAGCAGCTTGGTTACGAACAGGGTAATTGAAAAACTGTTTTTT

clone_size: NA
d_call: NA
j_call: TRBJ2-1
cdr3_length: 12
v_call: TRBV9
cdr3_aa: CASSVERGEQFF
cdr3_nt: TGTGCCAGCAGCGTTGAAAGGGGTGAGCAGTTCTTC

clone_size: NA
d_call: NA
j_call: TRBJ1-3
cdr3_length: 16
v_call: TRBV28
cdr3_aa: CASSVTGFSSGNTIYF
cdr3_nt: TGTGCCAGCAGTGTGACAGGTTTCAGCTCTGGAAACACCATATATTTT

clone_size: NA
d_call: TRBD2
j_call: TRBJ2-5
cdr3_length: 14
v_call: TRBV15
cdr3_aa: CATSRLAGMETQYF
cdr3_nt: TGTGCCACCAGCAGACTAGCGGGAATGGAGACCCAGTACTTC

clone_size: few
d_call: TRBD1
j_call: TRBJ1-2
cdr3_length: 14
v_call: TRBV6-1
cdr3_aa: CASRDTGGGIGYTF
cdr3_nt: TGTGCCAGCAGAGATACAGGGGGCGGGATTGGCTACACCTTC

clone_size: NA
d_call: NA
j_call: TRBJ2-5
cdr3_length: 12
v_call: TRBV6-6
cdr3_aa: CASGDSQVTQYF
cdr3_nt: TGTGCCAGCGGGGACTCCCAGGTGACCCAGTACTTC

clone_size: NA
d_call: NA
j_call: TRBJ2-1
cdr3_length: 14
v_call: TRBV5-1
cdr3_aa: CASSPQQPYNEQFF
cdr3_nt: TGCGCCAGCAGCCCACAACAGCCTTACAATGAGCAGTTCTTC

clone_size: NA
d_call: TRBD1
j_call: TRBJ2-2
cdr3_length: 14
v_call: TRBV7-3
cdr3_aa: CASSPGTATGELFF
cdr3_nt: TGTGCCAGCAGCCCTGGGACAGCCACCGGGGAGCTGTTTTTT

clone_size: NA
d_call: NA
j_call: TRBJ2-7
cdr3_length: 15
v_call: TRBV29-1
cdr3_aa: CSVEDRSGPGYEQYF
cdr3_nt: TGCAGCGTTGAAGATCGAAGTGGTCCCGGCTACGAGCAGTACTTC

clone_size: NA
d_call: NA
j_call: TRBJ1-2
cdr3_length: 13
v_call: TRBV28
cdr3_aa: CASSLPLRDGYTF
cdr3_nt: TGTGCCAGCAGTTTGCCTCTCCGGGATGGCTACACCTTC

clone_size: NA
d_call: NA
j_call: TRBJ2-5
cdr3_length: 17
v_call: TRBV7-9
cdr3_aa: CASSLRLSQGSGETQYF
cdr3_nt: TGTGCCAGCAGCTTACGCCTCTCCCAGGGATCGGGGGAGACCCAGTACTTC

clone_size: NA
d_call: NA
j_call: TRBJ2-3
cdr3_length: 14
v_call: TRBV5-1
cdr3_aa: CASSLSAGRDTQYF
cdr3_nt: TGCGCCAGCAGCTTGTCGGCAGGGAGAGATACGCAGTATTTT